This T cell receptor beta chain was identified during a study of T-cell reconstitution after alpha-beta-depleted transplantation in children. The TCRbeta library incorporated unique molecular identifiers. TCRdb redid the calling of the PCR reads with MiXCR, one entry per CDR3 protein. Of some 390,000 distinct CDR3 sequences in the sample, 20% are singletons; the top ten hold 3.5% to 4%. This clonotype was detected ten times or more. V shed 3 bases and J shed 3 bases, with 8 bases lying between them. Germline CDR1 reads SQVTM; CDR2 reads ANQGSEA. The CDR3 has 12 amino acids. The rearrangement links TRBV29-1 to TRBJ1-1, with D tentatively TRBD1 (5 bases). Sample: PBMCs from the stem cell graft donor, taken from the stem cell graft. The origin of this receptor is a human donor who donated a stem cell graft to a child with acute myeloid leukemia. CDR3 DNA sequence: TGCAGCGTTGACAGGGCCCACACTGAAGCTTTCTTT. Amino acid sequence: CSVDRAHTEAFF.